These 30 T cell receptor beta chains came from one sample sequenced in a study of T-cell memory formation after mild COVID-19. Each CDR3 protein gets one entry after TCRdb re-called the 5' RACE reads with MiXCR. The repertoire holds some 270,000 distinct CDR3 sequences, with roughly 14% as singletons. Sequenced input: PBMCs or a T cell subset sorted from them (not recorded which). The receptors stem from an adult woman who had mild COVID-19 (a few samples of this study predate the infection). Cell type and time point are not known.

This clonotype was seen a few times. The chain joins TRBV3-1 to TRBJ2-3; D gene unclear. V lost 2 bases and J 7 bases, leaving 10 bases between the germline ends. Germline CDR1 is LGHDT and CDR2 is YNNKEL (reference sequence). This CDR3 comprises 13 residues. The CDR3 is CASSQLLTNTQYF. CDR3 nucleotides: TGTGCCAGCAGCCAATTACTTACGAATACGCAGTATTTT.

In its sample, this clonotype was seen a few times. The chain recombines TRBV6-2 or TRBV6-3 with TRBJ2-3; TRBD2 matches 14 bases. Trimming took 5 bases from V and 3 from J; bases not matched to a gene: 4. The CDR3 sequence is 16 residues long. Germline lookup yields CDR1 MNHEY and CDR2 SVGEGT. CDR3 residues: CASSRWTSGRTDTQYF. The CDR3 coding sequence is TGTGCCAGCAGTAGATGGACTAGCGGGAGGACAGATACGCAGTATTTT.

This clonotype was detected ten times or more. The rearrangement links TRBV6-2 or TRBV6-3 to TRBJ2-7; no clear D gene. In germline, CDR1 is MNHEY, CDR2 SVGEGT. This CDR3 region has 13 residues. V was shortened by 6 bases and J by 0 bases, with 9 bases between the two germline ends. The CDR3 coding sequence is TGTGCCAGCAGGGGCTCATACTCCTACGAGCAGTACTTC. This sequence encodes CASRGSYSYEQYF.

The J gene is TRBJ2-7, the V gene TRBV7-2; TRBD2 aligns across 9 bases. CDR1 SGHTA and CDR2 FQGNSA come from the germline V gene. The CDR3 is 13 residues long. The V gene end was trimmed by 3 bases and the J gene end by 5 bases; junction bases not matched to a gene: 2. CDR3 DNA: TGTGCCAGCAGCTTTAGCGGGAGTCACGAGCAGTACTTC. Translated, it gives CASSFSGSHEQYF.

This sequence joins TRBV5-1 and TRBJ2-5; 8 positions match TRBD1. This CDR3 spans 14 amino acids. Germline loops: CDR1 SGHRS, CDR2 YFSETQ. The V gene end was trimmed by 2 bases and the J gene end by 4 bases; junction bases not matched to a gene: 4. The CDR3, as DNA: TGCGCCAGCAGCTTCTCGACAGGGGCAGAGACCCAGTACTTC. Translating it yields CASSFSTGAETQYF.

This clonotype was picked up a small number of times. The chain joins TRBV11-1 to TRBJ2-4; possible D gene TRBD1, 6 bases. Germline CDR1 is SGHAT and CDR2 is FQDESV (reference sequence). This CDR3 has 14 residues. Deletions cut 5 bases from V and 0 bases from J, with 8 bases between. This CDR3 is CASSPGVAKNIQYF. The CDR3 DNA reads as TGTGCCAGCAGCCCAGGGGTAGCCAAAAACATTCAGTACTTC.

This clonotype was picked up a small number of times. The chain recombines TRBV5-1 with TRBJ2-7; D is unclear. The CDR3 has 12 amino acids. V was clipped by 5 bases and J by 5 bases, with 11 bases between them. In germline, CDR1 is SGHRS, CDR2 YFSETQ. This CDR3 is CASRGLGNEQYF. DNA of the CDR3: TGCGCCAGCAGGGGTCTGGGGAACGAGCAGTACTTC. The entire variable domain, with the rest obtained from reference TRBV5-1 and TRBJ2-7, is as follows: KAGVTQTPRYLIKTRGQQVTLSCSPISGHRSVSWYQQTPGQGLQFLFEYFSETQRNKGNFPGRFSGRQFSNSRSEMNVSTLELGDSALYLCASRGLGNEQYFGPGTRLTVT.

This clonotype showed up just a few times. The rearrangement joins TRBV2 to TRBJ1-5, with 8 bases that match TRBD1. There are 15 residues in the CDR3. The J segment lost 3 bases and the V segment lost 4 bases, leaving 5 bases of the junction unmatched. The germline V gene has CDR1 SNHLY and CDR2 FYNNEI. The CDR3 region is CASSGQGISNQPQHF. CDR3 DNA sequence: TGTGCCAGCAGTGGACAGGGGATTTCCAATCAGCCCCAGCATTTT.

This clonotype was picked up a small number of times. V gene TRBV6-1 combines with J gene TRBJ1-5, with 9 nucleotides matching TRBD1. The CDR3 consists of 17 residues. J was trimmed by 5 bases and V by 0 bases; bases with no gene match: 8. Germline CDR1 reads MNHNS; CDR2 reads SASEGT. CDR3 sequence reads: CASSEAGTGWAYQPQHF. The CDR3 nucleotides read TGTGCCAGCAGTGAAGCGGGGACAGGGTGGGCCTATCAGCCCCAGCATTTT.

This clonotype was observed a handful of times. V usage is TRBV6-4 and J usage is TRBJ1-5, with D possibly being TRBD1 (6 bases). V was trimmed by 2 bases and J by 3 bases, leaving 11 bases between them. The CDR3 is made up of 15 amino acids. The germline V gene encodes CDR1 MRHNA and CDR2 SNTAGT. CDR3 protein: CASSDPGQINQPQHF. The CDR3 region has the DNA TGTGCCAGCAGTGACCCTGGACAGATCAATCAGCCCCAGCATTTT.

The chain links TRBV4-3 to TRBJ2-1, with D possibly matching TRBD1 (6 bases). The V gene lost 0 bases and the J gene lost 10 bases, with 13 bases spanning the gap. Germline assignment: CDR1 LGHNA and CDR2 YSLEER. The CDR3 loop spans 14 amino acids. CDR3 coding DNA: TGCGCCAGCAGCCAAGAGTACAGGGCGGACGAGCAGTTCTTC. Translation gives CASSQEYRADEQFF.

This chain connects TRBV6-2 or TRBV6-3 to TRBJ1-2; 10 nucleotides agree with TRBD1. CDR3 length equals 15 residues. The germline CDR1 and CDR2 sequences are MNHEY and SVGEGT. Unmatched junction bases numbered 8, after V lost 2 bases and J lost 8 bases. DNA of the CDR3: TGTGCCAGCAGTTACCCCCCTTCGACAGGGGGCGGCTACACCTTC. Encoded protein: CASSYPPSTGGGYTF.

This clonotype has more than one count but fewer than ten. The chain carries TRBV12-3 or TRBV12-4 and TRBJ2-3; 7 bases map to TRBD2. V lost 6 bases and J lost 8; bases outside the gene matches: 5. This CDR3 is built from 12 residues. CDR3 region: CASRLSGGTQYF. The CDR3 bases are TGTGCCAGCAGACTATCGGGGGGTACGCAGTATTTT.

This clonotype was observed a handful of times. The CDR3 loop reads CASSLRDPGDTQYF. Written as DNA, the CDR3 is TGTGCCAGCAGCTTAAGGGATCCCGGGGATACGCAGTATTTT. The chain is built from TRBV5-5 and TRBJ2-3; no clear D. The germline CDR1 and CDR2 sequences are SGHKS and YYEKEE (reference sequence). CDR3 length equals 14 residues. V was shortened by 2 bases and J by 6 bases, with 13 bases between the two germline ends.

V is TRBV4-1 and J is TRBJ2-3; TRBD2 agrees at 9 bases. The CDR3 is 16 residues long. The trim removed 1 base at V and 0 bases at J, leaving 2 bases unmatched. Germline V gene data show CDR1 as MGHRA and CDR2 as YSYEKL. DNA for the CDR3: TGCGCCAGCAGCCAAGTTAGCGGGGGTAGCACAGATACGCAGTATTTT. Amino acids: CASSQVSGGSTDTQYF.

CDR3 nucleotide sequence: TGTGCCAGCAGCCCAATTTCTAGCGGGGCCTTTTCCTACGAGCAGTACTTC. This translates into CASSPISSGAFSYEQYF. The chain employs TRBV7-2 and TRBJ2-7, with 9 nucleotides matching TRBD2. CDR1 SGHTA and CDR2 FQGNSA come from the germline V gene. With 5 bases clipped from V and 1 base from J, the junction kept 12 bases outside the gene matches. The CDR3 covers 17 residues.

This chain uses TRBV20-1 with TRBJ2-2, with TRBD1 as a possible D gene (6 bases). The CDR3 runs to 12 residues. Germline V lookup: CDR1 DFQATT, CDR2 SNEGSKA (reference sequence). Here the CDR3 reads CSVGGDTGELFF. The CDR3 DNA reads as TGCAGCGTTGGGGGCGACACCGGGGAGCTGTTTTTT.

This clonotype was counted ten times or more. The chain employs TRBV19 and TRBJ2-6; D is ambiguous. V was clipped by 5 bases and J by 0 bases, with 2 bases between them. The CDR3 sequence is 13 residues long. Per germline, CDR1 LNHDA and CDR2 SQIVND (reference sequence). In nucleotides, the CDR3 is TGTGCCAGTAGTGACTCTGGGGCCAACGTCCTGACTTTC. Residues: CASSDSGANVLTF. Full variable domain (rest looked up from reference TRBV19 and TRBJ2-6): DGGITQSPKYLFRKEGQNVTLSCEQNLNHDAMYWYRQDPGQGLRLIYYSQIVNDFQKGDIAEGYSVSREKKESFPLTVTSAQKNPTAFYLCASSDSGANVLTFGAGSRLTVL.

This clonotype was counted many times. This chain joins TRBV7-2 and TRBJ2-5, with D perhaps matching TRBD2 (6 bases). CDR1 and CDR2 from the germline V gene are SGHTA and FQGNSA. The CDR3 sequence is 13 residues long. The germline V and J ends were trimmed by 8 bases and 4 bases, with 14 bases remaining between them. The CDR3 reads CASDGSIGETQYF. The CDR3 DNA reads TGTGCCAGCGACGGGAGCATAGGAGAGACCCAGTACTTC.

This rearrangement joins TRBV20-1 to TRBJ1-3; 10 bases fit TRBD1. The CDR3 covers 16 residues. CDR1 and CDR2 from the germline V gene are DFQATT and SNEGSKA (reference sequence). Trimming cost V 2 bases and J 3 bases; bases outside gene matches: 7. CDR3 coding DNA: TGCAGTGCTAGAAGCGGGACAGGGGTTGATGGAAACACCATATATTTT. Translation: CSARSGTGVDGNTIYF.

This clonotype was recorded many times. The CDR3 is CSVVQPPYNEQFF. CDR3 nucleotides: TGCAGCGTTGTCCAGCCCCCCTACAATGAGCAGTTCTTC. This chain links TRBV29-1 with TRBJ2-1; D is unclear. In germline, CDR1 is SQVTM, CDR2 ANQGSEA. There are 13 residues in the CDR3. Trimming pared 4 bases from V and 2 bases from J, leaving 9 bases between.

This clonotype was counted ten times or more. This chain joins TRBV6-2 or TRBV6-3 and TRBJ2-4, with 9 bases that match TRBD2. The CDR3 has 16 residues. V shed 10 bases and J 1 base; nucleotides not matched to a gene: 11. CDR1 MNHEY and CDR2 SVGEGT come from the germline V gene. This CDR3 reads CATGGSGSVAKNIQYF. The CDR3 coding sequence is TGTGCCACAGGGGGTAGCGGGAGTGTCGCCAAAAACATTCAGTACTTC.

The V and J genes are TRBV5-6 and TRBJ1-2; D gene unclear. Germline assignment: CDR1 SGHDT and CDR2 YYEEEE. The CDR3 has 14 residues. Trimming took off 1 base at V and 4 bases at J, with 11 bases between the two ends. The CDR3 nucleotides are TGTGCCAGCAGCTTGTCGCTAGTCCGCTATGGCTACACCTTC. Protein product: CASSLSLVRYGYTF.

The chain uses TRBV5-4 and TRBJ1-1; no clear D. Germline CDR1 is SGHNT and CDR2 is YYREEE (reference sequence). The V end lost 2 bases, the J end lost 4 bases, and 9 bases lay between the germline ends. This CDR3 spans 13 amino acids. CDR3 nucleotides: TGTGCCAGCAGCTTAACGAAGGGCACTGAAGCTTTCTTT. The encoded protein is CASSLTKGTEAFF.

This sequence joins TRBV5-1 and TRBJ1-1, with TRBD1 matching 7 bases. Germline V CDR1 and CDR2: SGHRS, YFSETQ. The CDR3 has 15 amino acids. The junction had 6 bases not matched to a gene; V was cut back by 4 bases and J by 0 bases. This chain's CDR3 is CASSGEGQLNTEAFF. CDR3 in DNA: TGCGCCAGCAGCGGGGAGGGACAGTTGAACACTGAAGCTTTCTTT.

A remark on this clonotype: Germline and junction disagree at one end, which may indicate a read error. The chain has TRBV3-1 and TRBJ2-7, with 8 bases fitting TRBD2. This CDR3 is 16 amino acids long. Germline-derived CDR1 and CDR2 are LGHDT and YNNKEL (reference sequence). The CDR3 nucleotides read TGTGCCAGCAGCCATACCCCGGGAGGGCAGCACTACGATCAGTACTTC. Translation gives CASSHTPGGQHYDQYF.

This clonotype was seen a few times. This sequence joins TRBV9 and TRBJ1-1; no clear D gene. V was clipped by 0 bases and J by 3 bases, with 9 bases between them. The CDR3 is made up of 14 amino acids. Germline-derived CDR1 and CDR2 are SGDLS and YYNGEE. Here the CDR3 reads CASSVGLSDTEAFF. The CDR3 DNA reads TGTGCCAGCAGCGTAGGTCTCAGCGACACTGAAGCTTTCTTT.

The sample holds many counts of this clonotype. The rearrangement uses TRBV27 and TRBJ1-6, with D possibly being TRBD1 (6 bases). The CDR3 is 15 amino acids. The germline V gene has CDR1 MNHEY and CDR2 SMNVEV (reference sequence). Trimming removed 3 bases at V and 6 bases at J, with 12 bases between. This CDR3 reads CASSLIRGLNSPLHF. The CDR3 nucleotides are TGTGCCAGCAGTTTGATCAGGGGACTTAATTCACCCCTCCACTTT.

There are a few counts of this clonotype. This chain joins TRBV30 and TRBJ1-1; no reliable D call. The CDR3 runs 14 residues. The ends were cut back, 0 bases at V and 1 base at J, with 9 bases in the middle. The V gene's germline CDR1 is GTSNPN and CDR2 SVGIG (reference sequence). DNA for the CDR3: TGTGCCTGGAGTGTACCAGAAAGGAACACTGAAGCTTTCTTT. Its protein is CAWSVPERNTEAFF.

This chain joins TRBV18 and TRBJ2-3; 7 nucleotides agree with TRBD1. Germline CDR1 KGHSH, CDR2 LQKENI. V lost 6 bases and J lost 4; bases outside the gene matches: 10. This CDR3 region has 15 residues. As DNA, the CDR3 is TGTGCCAGCTCCCCTTCTTGGACAGGCTCAGATACGCAGTATTTT. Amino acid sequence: CASSPSWTGSDTQYF.